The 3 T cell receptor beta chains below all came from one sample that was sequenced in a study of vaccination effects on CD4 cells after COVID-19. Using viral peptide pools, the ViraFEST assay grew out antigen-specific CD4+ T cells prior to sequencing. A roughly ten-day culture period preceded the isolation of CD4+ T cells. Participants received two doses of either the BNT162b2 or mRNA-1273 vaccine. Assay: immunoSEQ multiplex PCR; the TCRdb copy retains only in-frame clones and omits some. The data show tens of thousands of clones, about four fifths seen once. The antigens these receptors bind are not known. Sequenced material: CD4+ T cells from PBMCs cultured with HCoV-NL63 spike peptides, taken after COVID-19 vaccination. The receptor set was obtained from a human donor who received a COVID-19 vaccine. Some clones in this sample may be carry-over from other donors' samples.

The CDR3 region is CASSLRGEGGELFF. In DNA, the CDR3 is TGTGCCAGCAGCTTAAGAGGGGAAGGCGGGGAGCTGTTTTTT. The gene calls are TRBV7-3 and TRBJ2-2; possibly TRBD1 or TRBD2 for D (5 bases each). The CDR3 is made up of 14 amino acids. Trimming took 1 base from V and 7 from J, leaving 10 bases between them. Germline assignment: CDR1 SGHTA and CDR2 FQGTGA.

The CDR3 DNA reads TGTGCCAGCTCACCGGGCCGCAATCAGCCCCAGCATTTT. Its protein is CASSPGRNQPQHF. The chain carries TRBV18 and TRBJ1-5, with no clear D. There are 13 residues in the CDR3. V was pared by 3 bases and J by 2 bases, with 5 bases between. Germline values: CDR1 KGHSH, CDR2 LQKENI.

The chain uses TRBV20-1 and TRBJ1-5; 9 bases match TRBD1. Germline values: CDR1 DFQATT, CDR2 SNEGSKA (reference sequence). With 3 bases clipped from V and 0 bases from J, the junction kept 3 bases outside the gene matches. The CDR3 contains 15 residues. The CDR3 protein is CSASRGQGSNQPQHF. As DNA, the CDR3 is TGCAGTGCTAGTAGGGGACAGGGTAGCAATCAGCCCCAGCATTTT.